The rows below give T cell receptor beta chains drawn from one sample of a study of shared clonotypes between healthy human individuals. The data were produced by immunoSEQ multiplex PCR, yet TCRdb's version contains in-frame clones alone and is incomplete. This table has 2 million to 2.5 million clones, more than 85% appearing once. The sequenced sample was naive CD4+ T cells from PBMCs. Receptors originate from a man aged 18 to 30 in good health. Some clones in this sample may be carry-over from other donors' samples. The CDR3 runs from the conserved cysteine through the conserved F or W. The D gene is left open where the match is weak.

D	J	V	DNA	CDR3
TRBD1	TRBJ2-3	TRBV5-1	TGCGCCAGCAGCTTGGCGAGGGACAGGTTAACAGATACGCAGTATTTT	CASSLARDRLTDTQYF
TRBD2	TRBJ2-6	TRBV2	TGTGCCAGCAGTGAAATCGGGGGGTCGTTATTGGCCAACGTCCTGACTTTC	CASSEIGGSLLANVLTF
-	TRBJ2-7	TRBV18	TGTGCCAGCTCACCGTCAGGGCAGGGCTACGAGCAGTACTTC	CASSPSGQGYEQYF
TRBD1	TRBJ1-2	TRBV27	TGTGCCAGCAGTTCACCAGGGGGCTCTGGCTACACCTTC	CASSSPGGSGYTF
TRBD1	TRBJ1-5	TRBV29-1	TGCAGCGTTGAGACAGGGTTCAATCAGCCCCAGCATTTT	CSVETGFNQPQHF
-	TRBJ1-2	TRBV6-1	TGTGCCAGCAGTGATTCCGGCCCTCTCGACTATGGCTACACCTTC	CASSDSGPLDYGYTF
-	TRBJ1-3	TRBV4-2	TGTGCCAGCAGCCAAACCATTAGCTCTGGAAACACCATATATTTT	CASSQTISSGNTIYF
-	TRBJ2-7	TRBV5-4	TGTGCCAGCAGCTCCCCCGGGCCTACCTACGAGCAGTACTTC	CASSSPGPTYEQYF
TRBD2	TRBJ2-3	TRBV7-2	TGTGCCAGCAGCCCAGGACTAGCGGCGAGCACAGATACGCAGTATTTT	CASSPGLAASTDTQYF
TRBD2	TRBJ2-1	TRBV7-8	TGTGCCAGCATCATTAGCGGGAACAAGTACAATGAGCAGTTCTTC	CASIISGNKYNEQFF
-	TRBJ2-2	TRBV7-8	TGTGCCAGCCGCAACTTGACCCGTTGGACCGGGGAGCTGTTTTTT	CASRNLTRWTGELFF
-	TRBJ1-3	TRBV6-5	TGTGCCAGCAGTTACTCGTGGGGGAACTTTGGGCACACCATATATTTT	CASSYSWGNFGHTIYF
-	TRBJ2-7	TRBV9	TGTGCCAGCAGCCCCGCGGGTCAACGGGAAGAGCAGTACTTC	CASSPAGQREEQYF
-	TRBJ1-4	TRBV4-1	TGCGCCAGCAGCCAGGTGCGGTTTGCAACTAATGAAAAACTGTTTTTT	CASSQVRFATNEKLFF
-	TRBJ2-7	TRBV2	TGTGCCAGCGGGGCGGAAACCTACGAGCAGTACTTC	CASGAETYEQYF
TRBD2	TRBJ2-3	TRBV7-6	TGTGCCAGCAGCTTGGCTAATAGCGGGAGGAGCACAGATACGCAGTATTTT	CASSLANSGRSTDTQYF
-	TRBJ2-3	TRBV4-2	TGTGCCAGCAGCCAAGAGGGAAGACAAAGCACAGATACGCAGTATTTT	CASSQEGRQSTDTQYF
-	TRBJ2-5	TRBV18	TGTGCCAGCTCACCAAAAGAAGAGACCCAGTACTTC	CASSPKEETQYF
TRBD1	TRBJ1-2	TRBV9	TGTGCCAGCAGCCCCCGGGACAGGGGTGAGGACTATGGCTACACCTTC	CASSPRDRGEDYGYTF
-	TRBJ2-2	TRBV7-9	TGTGCCAGCAGCTTATCTGGCGGGGAGCTGTTTTTT	CASSLSGGELFF